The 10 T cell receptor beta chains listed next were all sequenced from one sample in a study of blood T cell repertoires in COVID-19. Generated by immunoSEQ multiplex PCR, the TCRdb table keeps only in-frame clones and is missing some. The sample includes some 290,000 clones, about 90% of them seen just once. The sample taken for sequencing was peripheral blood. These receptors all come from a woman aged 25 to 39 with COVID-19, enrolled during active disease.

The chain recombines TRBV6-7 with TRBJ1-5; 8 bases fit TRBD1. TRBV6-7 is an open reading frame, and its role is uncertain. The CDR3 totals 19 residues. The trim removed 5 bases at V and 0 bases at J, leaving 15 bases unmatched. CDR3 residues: CASSTPDRGVRYSNQPQHF. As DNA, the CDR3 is TGTGCCAGCAGTACCCCCGACAGGGGTGTTCGTTATAGCAATCAGCCCCAGCATTTT.

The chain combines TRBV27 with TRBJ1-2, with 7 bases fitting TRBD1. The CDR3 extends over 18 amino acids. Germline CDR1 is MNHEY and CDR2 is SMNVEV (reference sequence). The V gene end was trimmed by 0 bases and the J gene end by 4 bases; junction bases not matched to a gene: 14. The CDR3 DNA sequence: TGTGCCAGCAGTTTATCCCCACCCCTGACAGGGTCCTCCTATGGCTACACCTTC. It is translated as CASSLSPPLTGSSYGYTF.

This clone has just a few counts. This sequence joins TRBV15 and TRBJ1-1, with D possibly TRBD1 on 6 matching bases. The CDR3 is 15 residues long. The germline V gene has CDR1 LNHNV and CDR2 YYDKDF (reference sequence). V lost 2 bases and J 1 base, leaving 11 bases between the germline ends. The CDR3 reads CATSRQRTANTEAFF. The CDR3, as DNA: TGTGCCACCAGCAGACAAAGGACAGCGAACACTGAAGCTTTCTTT.

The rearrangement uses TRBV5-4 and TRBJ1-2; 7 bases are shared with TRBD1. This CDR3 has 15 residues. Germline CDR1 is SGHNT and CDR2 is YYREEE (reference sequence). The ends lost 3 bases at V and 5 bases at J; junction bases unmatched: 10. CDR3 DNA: TGTGCCAGCAGCTGGAGCGGACAGGCCTCGTATGGCTACACCTTC. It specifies CASSWSGQASYGYTF.

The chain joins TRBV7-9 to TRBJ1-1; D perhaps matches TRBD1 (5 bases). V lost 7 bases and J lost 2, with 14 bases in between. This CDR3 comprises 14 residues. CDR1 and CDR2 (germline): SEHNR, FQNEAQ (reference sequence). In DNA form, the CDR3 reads TGTGCCAGCACCCCCCAGGGCGGCAACACTGAAGCTTTCTTT. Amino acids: CASTPQGGNTEAFF.

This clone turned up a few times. CDR3 sequence: CASSHGRGTEAFF. In DNA form, the CDR3 reads TGCGCCAGCAGCCACGGACGGGGCACTGAAGCTTTCTTT. The gene calls are TRBV4-1 and TRBJ1-1; D gene uncertain. This CDR3 comprises 13 residues. The ends were cut back, 3 bases at V and 4 bases at J, with 9 bases in the middle. Germline lookup yields CDR1 MGHRA and CDR2 YSYEKL.

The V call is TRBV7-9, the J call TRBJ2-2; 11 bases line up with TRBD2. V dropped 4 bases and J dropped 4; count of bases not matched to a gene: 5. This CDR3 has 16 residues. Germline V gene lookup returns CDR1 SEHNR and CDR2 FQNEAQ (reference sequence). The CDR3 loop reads CASSSLAGGITGELFF. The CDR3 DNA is TGTGCCAGCAGCTCTCTAGCGGGAGGCATCACCGGGGAGCTGTTTTTT. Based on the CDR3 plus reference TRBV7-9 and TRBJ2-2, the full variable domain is DTGVSQNPRHKITKRGQNVTFRCDPISEHNRLYWYRQTLGQGPEFLTYFQNEAQLEKSRLLSDRFSAERPKGSFSTLEIQRTEQGDSAMYLCASSSLAGGITGELFFGEGSRLTVL.

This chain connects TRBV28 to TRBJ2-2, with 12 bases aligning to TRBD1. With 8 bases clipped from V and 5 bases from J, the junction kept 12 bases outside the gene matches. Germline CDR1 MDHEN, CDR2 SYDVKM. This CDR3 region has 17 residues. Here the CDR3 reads CASSPTRDRGRTGELFF. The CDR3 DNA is TGTGCCAGCTCCCCGACCAGGGACAGGGGGCGTACCGGGGAGCTGTTTTTT.

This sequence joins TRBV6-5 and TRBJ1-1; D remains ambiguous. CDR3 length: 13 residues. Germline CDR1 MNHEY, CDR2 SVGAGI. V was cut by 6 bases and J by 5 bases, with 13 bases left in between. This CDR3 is CASRDKPRTEAFF. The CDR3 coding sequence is TGTGCCAGCAGAGACAAGCCCAGGACTGAAGCTTTCTTT.

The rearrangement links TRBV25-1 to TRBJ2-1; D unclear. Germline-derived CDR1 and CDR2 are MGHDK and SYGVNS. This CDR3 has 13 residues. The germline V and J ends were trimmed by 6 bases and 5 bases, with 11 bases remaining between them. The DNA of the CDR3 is TGTGCCAGCAGGGAAACTAACCACAATGAGCAGTTCTTC. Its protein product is CASRETNHNEQFF. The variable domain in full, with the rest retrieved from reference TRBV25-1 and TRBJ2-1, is EADIYQTPRYLVIGTGKKITLECSQTMGHDKMYWYQQDPGMELHLIHYSYGVNSTEKGDLSSESTVSRIRTEHFPLTLESARPSHTSQYLCASRETNHNEQFFGPGTRLTVL.